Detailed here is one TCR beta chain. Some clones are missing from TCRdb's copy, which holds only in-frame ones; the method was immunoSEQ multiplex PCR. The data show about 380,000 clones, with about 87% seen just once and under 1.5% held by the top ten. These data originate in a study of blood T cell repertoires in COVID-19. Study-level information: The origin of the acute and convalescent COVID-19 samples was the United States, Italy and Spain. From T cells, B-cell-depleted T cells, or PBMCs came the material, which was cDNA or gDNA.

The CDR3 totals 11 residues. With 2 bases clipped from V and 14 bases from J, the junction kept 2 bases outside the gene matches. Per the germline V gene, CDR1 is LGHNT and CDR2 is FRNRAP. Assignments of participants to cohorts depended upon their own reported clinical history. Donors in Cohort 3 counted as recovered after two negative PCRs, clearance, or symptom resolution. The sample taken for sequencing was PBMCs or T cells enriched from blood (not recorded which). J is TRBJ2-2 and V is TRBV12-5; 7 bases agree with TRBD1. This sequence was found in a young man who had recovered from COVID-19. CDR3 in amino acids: CASGLRGGLFF. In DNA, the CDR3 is TGTGCTAGTGGTTTGAGAGGGGGCCTGTTTTTT.